Shown below are 11 T cell receptor beta chains from a single sample sequenced in a study of cytomegalovirus exposure and HLA in healthy donors. The study ran its PCR with 60 Vbeta and 13 Jbeta primers. Libraries were prepared by immunoSEQ multiplex PCR; TCRdb keeps only in-frame clonotypes and omits some of them. Here the sample table reports about 190,000 clones. Sequencing used PBMCs. The receptors originated from a woman aged 25 to 39 in good health and CMV-seropositive.

This chain uses TRBV18 with TRBJ1-1; possibly TRBD1 for D (5 bases). The germline gives CDR1 KGHSH, CDR2 LQKENI. Trimming took 1 base from V and 0 from J, leaving 18 bases between them. The CDR3 runs 18 residues. CDR3 in DNA: TGTGCCAGCTCACCACAGGTCTTTCGCGGGGGGATGAACACTGAAGCTTTCTTT. Protein: CASSPQVFRGGMNTEAFF.

This chain connects TRBV7-9 to TRBJ1-1; tentative D call: TRBD1 (6 bases). Germline values: CDR1 SEHNR, CDR2 FQNEAQ (reference sequence). Between the trimmed V and J ends, which lost 7 bases and 5 bases, there was a span of 14 bases. The CDR3 spans 13 residues. The CDR3 reads CASTQGKWTEAFF. The CDR3 region has the DNA TGTGCCAGCACGCAGGGGAAGTGGACTGAAGCTTTCTTT.

This CDR3 is CASSLGRNRGESNQPQHF. Written as DNA, the CDR3 is TGTGCCAGCAGCTTAGGACGAAATCGGGGAGAGAGCAATCAGCCCCAGCATTTT. The V and J genes are TRBV7-8 and TRBJ1-5; the D is unclear. Germline V gene lookup returns CDR1 SGHVS and CDR2 FQNEAQ. Trimming removed 1 base at V and 1 base at J, with 17 bases between. This CDR3 has 18 residues.

The V gene is TRBV7-6, the J gene TRBJ2-7; tentatively, D is TRBD2 (5 bases). V was cut by 0 bases and J by 0 bases, with 9 bases left in between. Germline V gives CDR1 SGHVS, CDR2 FNYEAQ. CDR3 length equals 15 residues. The CDR3 region has the DNA TGTGCCAGCAGCTTAGCAGCGGCCCACTCCTACGAGCAGTACTTC. It is translated as CASSLAAAHSYEQYF.

The chain has TRBV28 and TRBJ2-7, with D maybe TRBD2 (5 bases). Germline V gives CDR1 MDHEN, CDR2 SYDVKM. V gave up 11 bases and J gave up 7 bases, with 9 bases separating them. This CDR3 region has 9 residues. This CDR3 is CAAGREQYF. The CDR3 DNA follows: TGTGCCGCGGGCAGAGAGCAGTACTTC.

The chain combines TRBV7-9 with TRBJ2-5, with D hard to call. Germline V CDR1 and CDR2: SEHNR, FQNEAQ (reference sequence). The V end lost 9 bases, the J end lost 5 bases, and 10 bases lay between the germline ends. The CDR3 runs to 11 residues. The CDR3 loop is CASRKEETQYF. DNA for the CDR3: TGTGCCAGTCGAAAGGAGGAGACCCAGTACTTC.

The V gene is TRBV15, the J gene TRBJ2-7; 7 bases match TRBD2. From germline, CDR1 is LNHNV and CDR2 YYDKDF (reference sequence). This CDR3 is built from 16 residues. The junction had 12 bases not matched to a gene; V was cut back by 4 bases and J by 3 bases. The CDR3 reads CATSKDLAGANYEQYF. CDR3 nucleotide sequence: TGTGCCACCAGCAAAGATCTCGCGGGAGCAAACTACGAGCAGTACTTC.

The chain uses TRBV7-9 and TRBJ1-2, with 9 bases identical to TRBD1. Losses at the gene ends were 6 bases for V and 7 bases for J; bases not matched to a gene: 15. Germline V lookup: CDR1 SEHNR, CDR2 FQNEAQ (reference sequence). The CDR3 runs 16 residues. CDR3 sequence reads: CASRRDREWVAIGYTF. DNA of the CDR3: TGTGCCAGCAGAAGGGACAGGGAATGGGTGGCGATTGGCTACACCTTC.

V and J are TRBV6-4 and TRBJ1-2, with D perhaps matching TRBD1 (6 bases). V was shortened by 2 bases and J by 4 bases, with 17 bases between the two germline ends. The CDR3 runs 16 residues. CDR1 is MRHNA, CDR2 SNTAGT, per germline. CDR3 in DNA: TGTGCCAGCAGTGACACCCACGGGACACCAGGCTATGGCTACACCTTC. It translates to CASSDTHGTPGYGYTF.

The CDR3 protein is CATTKYRGRTYEQYF. The CDR3 DNA sequence: TGTGCCACGACGAAGTACAGGGGGCGGACCTACGAGCAGTACTTC. This chain links TRBV28 with TRBJ2-7; 9 bases match TRBD1. The CDR3 sequence is 15 residues long. Trimming took 10 bases from V and 2 from J; bases not matched to a gene: 12. Per the germline V gene, CDR1 is MDHEN and CDR2 is SYDVKM. Looking up the rest from reference TRBV28 and TRBJ2-7 gives the full variable domain: DVKVTQSSRYLVKRTGEKVFLECVQDMDHENMFWYRQDPGLGLRLIYFSYDVKMKEKGDIPEGYSVSREKKERFSLILESASTNQTSMYLCATTKYRGRTYEQYFGPGTRLTVT.

The chain couples TRBV18 to TRBJ2-5; D possibly corresponds to TRBD1 (5 bases). Trimming took off 3 bases at V and 1 base at J, with 18 bases between the two ends. The CDR3 has 17 residues. Germline loops: CDR1 KGHSH, CDR2 LQKENI. CDR3 amino acids: CASSPFGAGSSQETQYF. Written as DNA, the CDR3 is TGTGCCAGCTCACCCTTTGGGGCCGGGTCCTCCCAAGAGACCCAGTACTTC.